This T cell receptor (beta chain) was found in a study of post-analysis software for immune sequencing data. Each TCR beta cDNA library carried unique molecular identifiers. A few hundred thousand cDNA molecules were obtained from roughly 1 to 10 million T cells. TCRdb reprocessed the PCR reads with MiXCR, giving one entry per CDR3 protein. The sample has roughly 670,000 distinct CDR3 sequences, 59% seen once; the top ten hold about 11%. This CDR3 is built from 13 residues. Germline CDR1 and CDR2: MGHRA and YSYEKL. V was cut by 4 bases and J by 5 bases, with 11 bases left in between. About this clonotype itself: As yet, its antigen is unknown.

Study results and limitations: The study found TRBV5-6, TRBV5-1 and TRBV20-1 among four to six TRBV segments more frequent in patients than controls. Controls had significantly higher normalized Chao1 diversity than multiple sclerosis patients.

Source material: blood. This receptor was identified in a girl aged 2 to 10 with multiple sclerosis. The chain joins TRBV4-1 to TRBJ2-5; D not certain. The CDR3 sequence: CASSRYDSETQYF. The CDR3 DNA sequence: TGCGCCAGCAGCCGCTACGATTCTGAGACCCAGTACTTC.